This T cell receptor (beta chain) was captured by sequencing in a study of OX40 agonist ivuxolimab in advanced cancers. Study observations and caveats: At 0.1 to 3.0 mg/kg, CD4+ and CD8+ blood T cells expanded clonally by week 6.

This table comes from immunoSEQ multiplex PCR, and its TCRdb copy is limited to in-frame clones, with some not included. This sample has just under 80,000 clones; 89% occur once, and the top ten carry around 0.4%. Regarding this clone: The antigen remains undetermined.

The clonotype originates from an adult with an advanced solid tumor such as melanoma, head and neck, liver or kidney cancer. Sample: CD4+ or CD8+ T cells sorted from blood, taken in a trial of the OX40 agonist ivuxolimab.

The CDR3: CATRRTGRTDTQYF. CDR3 DNA sequence: TGTGCCACCAGGCGGACAGGGCGGACAGATACGCAGTATTTT. The chain is built from TRBV25-1 and TRBJ2-3, with TRBD1 matching 8 bases. The CDR3 runs 14 residues. Germline loops: CDR1 MGHDK, CDR2 SYGVNS. J was trimmed by 3 bases and V by 10 bases; bases with no gene match: 9.